The clone carrying this T cell receptor beta chain was detected only a few times. Its antigen is not known. TCRdb ran MiXCR on the 5' RACE reads and lists one entry per CDR3 protein. The data show 350,000 to 400,000 distinct CDR3 sequences, roughly 20% seen once. This entry comes from a study of T-cell memory formation after mild COVID-19. Broader study findings: The pre-infection memory compartment contained some responding clones, suggesting cross-reactive memory joined.

V gave up 1 base and J gave up 5 bases, with 19 bases separating them. This CDR3 is 17 amino acids long. CDR1 and CDR2 from the germline V gene are SGHTA and FQGNSA. This TCR was recovered from an adult woman who had mild COVID-19 (a few samples of this study predate the infection). Cell type and time point are not known. The V call is TRBV7-2, the J call TRBJ2-3; maybe TRBD2 (5 bases). Sequencing was done on a sample of PBMCs or a T cell subset sorted from them (not recorded which). The CDR3 DNA sequence: TGTGCCAGCAGCTTAGTGGCGAGCGGTCCTCGGGGAGATACGCAGTATTTT. Its protein product is CASSLVASGPRGDTQYF.